The rows below give T cell receptor beta chains drawn from one sample of a study of blood T cell repertoires in COVID-19. Data came from immunoSEQ multiplex PCR; TCRdb stores just in-frame clones and leaves some out. The sample holds more than 150,000 clones; over 75% are singletons and the top ten take 11%. The source material was PBMCs or T cells enriched from blood (not recorded which). The receptor source for this set is a man in his fifties or sixties who had recovered from COVID-19. CDR3s leave out the opening cysteine and the closing phenylalanine or tryptophan. A row's size may be missing; if present it is once, few, many or a size class.

>TRBV18|TRBJ1-4|14|-
ASSSDPRLTNEKLF
>TRBV7-6|TRBJ1-3|14|-
ASSPGQGRFGNTIY
>TRBV28|TRBJ1-3|12|-
ASSPFSEGNTIY
>TRBV6-2/TRBV6-3|TRBJ1-5|16|-
ASSYSLPAGTSNQPQH
>TRBV18|TRBJ2-1|13|-
ASSPGTGSNNEQF
>TRBV19|TRBJ2-7|13|-
ASSNPRDSFYEQY
>TRBV5-4|TRBJ2-5|13|-
ASSLVAEPQETQY
>TRBV28|TRBJ2-7|13|-
ASSSHHRGSYEQY
>TRBV27|TRBJ1-6|13|few
ATSDRYEMVSPLH
>TRBV24-1|TRBJ2-3|13|-
ATSDSGGQRDTQY
>TRBV6-5|TRBJ2-7|13|-
ASGQYGDSSYEQY
>TRBV28|TRBJ2-7|13|-
ASNTGAGGLYEQY
>TRBV19|TRBJ1-1|12|-
ASSTQLGGTEAF
>TRBV19|TRBJ1-4|11|-
ASSIDIGEKLF
>TRBV28|TRBJ2-2|12|-
ASSPSPLTGELF
>TRBV7-3|TRBJ2-1|13|-
ASSLSGSFGNEQF
>TRBV29-1|TRBJ2-5|11|-
SVVTGDLETQY
>TRBV5-1|TRBJ2-5|12|once
ASSPGQGQETQY
>TRBV14|TRBJ2-7|14|-
ASSLRLAGASGEQY
>TRBV5-1|TRBJ2-5|14|-
ASSLGTEVLQETQY
>TRBV5-6|TRBJ2-7|14|-
ASSSIRLTGPYEQY
>TRBV2|TRBJ1-6|13|few
ASRGLGGQDSPLH
>TRBV6-5|TRBJ2-4|12|once
ASSYGQGLDIQY
>TRBV27|TRBJ2-2|12|many
ASSPTKLAGELF
>TRBV28|TRBJ1-5|14|-
ASFEDGRGLNQPQH
>TRBV5-4|TRBJ1-1|11|few
ASSLDRGAEAF
>TRBV28|TRBJ1-2|12|-
ASSLSNRGKGYT
>TRBV19|TRBJ1-1|10|-
ASTSVNTEAF
>TRBV6-1|TRBJ1-1|12|-
ASSEGMVSTEAF
>TRBV18|TRBJ2-2|13|-
ASSPAGPNTGELF
>TRBV2|TRBJ1-6|13|-
ASSTRSSYNSPLH
>TRBV19|TRBJ1-2|9|-
ARSGGIGYT
>TRBV20-1|TRBJ2-1|12|once
SASLAGGLDEQF
>TRBV28|TRBJ1-2|13|once
ASSLPPIANYGYT
>TRBV11-1|TRBJ1-6|13|few
ASSFVTGANSPLH
>TRBV5-4|TRBJ1-1|14|-
ASSPVTGRRNTEAF
>TRBV6-1|TRBJ1-5|13|few
ASSERIGVQQPQH